This TCR beta chain was obtained from a study of blood T cell repertoires in COVID-19. This clone showed up just once. Germline CDR1 SGHRS, CDR2 YFSETQ. J was trimmed by 5 bases and V by 4 bases; bases with no gene match: 10. The CDR3 loop spans 15 amino acids. As processed by the authors: Nucleated cell counts were estimated from reference gene primer amplification. The data were produced by immunoSEQ multiplex PCR, yet TCRdb's version contains in-frame clones alone and is incomplete. V, J and clone size derive from that table, while D and trimming were established from the DNA sequence. The sample holds roughly 250,000 clones, 70% to 90% seen once.

The clonotype was recovered from a man aged 45-60 years with acute or convalescent COVID-19. The sample taken for sequencing was peripheral blood. The chain employs TRBV5-1 and TRBJ1-2; TRBD1 agrees at 8 bases. CDR3 in DNA: TGCGCCAGCAGCACGGGACAGGTGACTCAATATGGCTACACCTTC. The encoded protein is CASSTGQVTQYGYTF. Based on the CDR3 plus reference TRBV5-1 and TRBJ1-2, the full variable domain is KAGVTQTPRYLIKTRGQQVTLSCSPISGHRSVSWYQQTPGQGLQFLFEYFSETQRNKGNFPGRFSGRQFSNSRSEMNVSTLELGDSALYLCASSTGQVTQYGYTFGSGTRLTVV.